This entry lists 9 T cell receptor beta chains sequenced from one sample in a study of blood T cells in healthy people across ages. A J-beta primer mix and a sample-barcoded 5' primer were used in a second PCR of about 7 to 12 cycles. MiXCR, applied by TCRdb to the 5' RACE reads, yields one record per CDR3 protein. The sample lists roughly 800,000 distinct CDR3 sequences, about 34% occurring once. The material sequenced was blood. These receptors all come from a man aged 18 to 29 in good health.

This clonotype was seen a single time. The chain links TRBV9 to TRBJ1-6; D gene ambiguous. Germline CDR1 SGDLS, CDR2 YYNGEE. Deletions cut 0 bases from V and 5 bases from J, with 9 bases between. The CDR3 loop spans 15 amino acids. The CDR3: CASSVEGRNNSPLHF. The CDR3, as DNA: TGTGCCAGCAGCGTAGAGGGCAGAAATAATTCACCCCTCCACTTT.

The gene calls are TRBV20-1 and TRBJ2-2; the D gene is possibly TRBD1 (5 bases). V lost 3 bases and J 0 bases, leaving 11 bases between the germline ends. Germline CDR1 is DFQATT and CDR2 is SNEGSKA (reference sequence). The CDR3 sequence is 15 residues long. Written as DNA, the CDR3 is TGCAGTGCTAGGAAAACAGGAGCGAACACCGGGGAGCTGTTTTTT. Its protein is CSARKTGANTGELFF.

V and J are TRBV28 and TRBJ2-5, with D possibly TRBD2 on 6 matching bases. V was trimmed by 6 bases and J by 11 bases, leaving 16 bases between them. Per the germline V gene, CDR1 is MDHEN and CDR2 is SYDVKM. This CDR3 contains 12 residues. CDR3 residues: CASSYGPREQYF. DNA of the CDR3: TGTGCCAGCAGCTACGGACCCCGGGAGCAGTACTTC.

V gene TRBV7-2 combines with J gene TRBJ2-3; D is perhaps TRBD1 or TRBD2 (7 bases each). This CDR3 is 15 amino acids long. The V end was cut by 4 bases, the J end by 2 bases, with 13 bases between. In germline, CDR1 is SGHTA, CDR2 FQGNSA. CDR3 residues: CASSSGGEATDTQYF. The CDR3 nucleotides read TGTGCCAGCAGCTCAGGGGGGGAGGCCACAGATACGCAGTATTTT.

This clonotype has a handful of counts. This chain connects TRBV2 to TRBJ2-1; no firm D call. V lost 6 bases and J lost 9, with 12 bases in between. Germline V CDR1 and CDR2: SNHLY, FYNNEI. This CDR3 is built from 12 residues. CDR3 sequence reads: CASRAAPGEQFF. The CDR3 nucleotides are TGTGCCAGCAGGGCGGCGCCCGGTGAGCAGTTCTTC.

CDR3 in amino acids: CSASLGGSDTQYF. CDR3 DNA: TGCAGTGCTAGCTTAGGGGGCTCAGATACGCAGTATTTT. The rearrangement links TRBV20-1 to TRBJ2-3, with 7 bases matching TRBD1. Germline V gene data show CDR1 as DFQATT and CDR2 as SNEGSKA (reference sequence). The junction had 4 bases not matched to a gene; V was cut back by 3 bases and J by 4 bases. The length of the CDR3 is 13 residues.

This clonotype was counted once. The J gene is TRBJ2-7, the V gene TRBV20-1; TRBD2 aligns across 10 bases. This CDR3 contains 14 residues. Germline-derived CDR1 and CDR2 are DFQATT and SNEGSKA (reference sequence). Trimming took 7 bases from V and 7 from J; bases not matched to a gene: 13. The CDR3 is CSGISASGGREQYF. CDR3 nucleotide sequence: TGCAGTGGAATTTCGGCTAGCGGGGGCCGTGAGCAGTACTTC.

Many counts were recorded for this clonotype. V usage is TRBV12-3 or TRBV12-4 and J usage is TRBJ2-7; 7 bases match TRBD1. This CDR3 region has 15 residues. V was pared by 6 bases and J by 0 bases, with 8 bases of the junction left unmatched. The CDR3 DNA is TGTGCCAGCAGCCAGGGACAGTCGTTCTCCTACGAGCAGTACTTC. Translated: CASSQGQSFSYEQYF.

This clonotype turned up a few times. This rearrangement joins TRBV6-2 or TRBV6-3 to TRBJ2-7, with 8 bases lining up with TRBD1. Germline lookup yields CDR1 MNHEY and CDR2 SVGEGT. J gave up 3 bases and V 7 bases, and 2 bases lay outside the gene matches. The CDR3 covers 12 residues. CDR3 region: CASTTGGYEQYF. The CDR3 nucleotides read TGTGCCAGCACCACAGGGGGCTACGAGCAGTACTTC.